The table lists the clone carrying this T cell receptor (beta chain) with a few counts. Its antigen is currently unknown. The V gene lost 3 bases and the J gene lost 0 bases, with 10 bases spanning the gap. This CDR3 has 15 amino acids. Germline CDR1 is SGHDN and CDR2 is FVKESK. Investigators reverse transcribed all isolated RNA, so they sequenced expressed TCRB transcripts. The protocol was immunoSEQ multiplex PCR, while the TCRdb copy is restricted to in-frame clones and leaves out a portion. In the table there are around 200,000 clones, approximately 13% of which are singletons. These data are taken from a study of beta chain features in type 1 diabetes. The study, taken as a whole, reports: Significant though moderate, a shortening of TCRB CDR3s appeared in all four CD4+ subsets of Type 1 diabetes patients.

The clonotype originates from a woman younger than 35 in good health. The sequencing input was central memory CD4+ T cells from blood. V usage is TRBV14 and J usage is TRBJ2-3; D is perhaps TRBD2 (6 bases). The CDR3 is CASSHGSGSTDTQYF. The CDR3 region has the DNA TGTGCCAGCAGCCACGGGAGCGGAAGCACAGATACGCAGTATTTT.